This section outlines one T cell receptor beta chain sequence together with its context. Trimming stripped 8 bases from V and 2 bases from J, with 12 bases between. Germline-derived CDR1 and CDR2 are SGHTA and FQGNSA. The CDR3 extends over 13 amino acids. The data originate from a study of CD4 T cell repertoires in COVID-19. The memory T cells were sequenced right after ex vivo isolation, without culture. Sequencing was performed with immunoSEQ multiplex PCR; in TCRdb, only in-frame clones are kept and a portion is missing. Found here are over 75,000 clones, about 80% of them singletons; the top ten hold about 0.5%.

The receptor's source is a human donor who had COVID-19. The chain employs TRBV7-2 and TRBJ1-1, with no clear D. Material: CD4+ T cells from peripheral blood, obtained after recovery from COVID-19. The CDR3 loop is CASGRGGNTEAFF. DNA of the CDR3: TGTGCCAGCGGAAGAGGAGGAAACACTGAAGCTTTCTTT.